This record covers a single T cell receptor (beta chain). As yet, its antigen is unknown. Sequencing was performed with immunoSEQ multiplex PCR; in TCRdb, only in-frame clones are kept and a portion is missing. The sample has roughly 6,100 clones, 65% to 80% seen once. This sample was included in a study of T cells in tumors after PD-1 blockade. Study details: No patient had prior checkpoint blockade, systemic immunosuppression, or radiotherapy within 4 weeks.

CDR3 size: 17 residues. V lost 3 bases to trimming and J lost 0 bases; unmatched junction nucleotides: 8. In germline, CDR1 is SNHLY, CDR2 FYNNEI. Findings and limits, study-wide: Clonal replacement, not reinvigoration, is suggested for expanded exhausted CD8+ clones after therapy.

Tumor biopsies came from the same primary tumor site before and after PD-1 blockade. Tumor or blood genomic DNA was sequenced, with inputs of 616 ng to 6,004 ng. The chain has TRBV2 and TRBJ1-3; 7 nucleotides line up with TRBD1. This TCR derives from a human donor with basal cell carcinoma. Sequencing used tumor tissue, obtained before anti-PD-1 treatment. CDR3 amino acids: CASSEGQTTRSGNTIYF. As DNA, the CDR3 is TGTGCCAGCAGTGAGGGACAGACCACCCGCTCTGGAAACACCATATATTTT.